The T cell receptor (beta chain) under discussion was sequenced for a study of shared clonotypes between healthy human individuals. Donors, healthy HIV-negative adults, lacked recent acute infections or vaccinations. Some clones are missing from TCRdb's copy, which holds only in-frame ones; the method was immunoSEQ multiplex PCR. This table has about 670,000 clones, about two thirds appearing once. Study observations and caveats: Generally, naive subsets came out with larger estimated richness than memory subsets.

This clone has only a few counts. What it binds is unknown. The CDR3 is 15 amino acids. Germline-derived CDR1 and CDR2 are MNHEY and SMNVEV (reference sequence). V shed 6 bases and J 1 base; nucleotides not matched to a gene: 8. The TCR was taken from a woman in her 30s in good health. The chain links TRBV27 to TRBJ1-2; 7 bases match TRBD1. Sequenced sample: memory CD4+ T cells sorted from blood. Subset noted: CD45RA-negative fraction. CDR3 nucleotides: TGTGCCAGCAGGCCCGCACAGGGGATTAACTATGGCTACACCTTC. Encoded protein: CASRPAQGINYGYTF.